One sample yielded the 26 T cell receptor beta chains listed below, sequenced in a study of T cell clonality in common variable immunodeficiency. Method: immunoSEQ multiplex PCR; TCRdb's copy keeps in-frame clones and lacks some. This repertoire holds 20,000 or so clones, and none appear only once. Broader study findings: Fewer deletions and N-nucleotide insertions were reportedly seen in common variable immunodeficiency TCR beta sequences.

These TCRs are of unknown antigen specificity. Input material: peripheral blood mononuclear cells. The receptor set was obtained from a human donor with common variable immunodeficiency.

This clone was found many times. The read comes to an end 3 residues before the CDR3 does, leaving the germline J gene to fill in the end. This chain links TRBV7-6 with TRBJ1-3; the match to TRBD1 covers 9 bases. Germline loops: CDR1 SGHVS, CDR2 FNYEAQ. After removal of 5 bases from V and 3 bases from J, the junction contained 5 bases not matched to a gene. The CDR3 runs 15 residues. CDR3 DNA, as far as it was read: TGTGCCAGCAGCCCAGGACAGGGGAATGGAAACACC. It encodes CASSPGQGNGNT. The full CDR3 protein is CASSPGQGNGNTIYF. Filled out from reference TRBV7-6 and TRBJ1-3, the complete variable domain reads GAGVSQSPRYKVTKRGQDVALRCDPISGHVSLYWYRQALGQGPEFLTYFNYEAQQDKSGLPNDRFSAERPEGSISTLTIQRTEQRDSAMYRCASSPGQGNGNTIYFGEGSWLTVV.

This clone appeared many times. Incomplete CDR3 DNA: TGCGCCAGCAGCTTGTACAGCTACCAGAACACCGGGGAG. This gives the protein CASSLYSYQNTGE. In full, the CDR3 is CASSLYSYQNTGELFF. This sequence joins TRBV5-1 and TRBJ2-2, with D unclear. The DNA ends 3 residues before the CDR3 does, and the rest of the CDR3 is filled in from the germline J gene. This CDR3 spans 16 amino acids. Trimming left V 1 base short and J 1 base short, with 11 bases between. Per the germline V gene, CDR1 is SGHRS and CDR2 is YFSETQ.

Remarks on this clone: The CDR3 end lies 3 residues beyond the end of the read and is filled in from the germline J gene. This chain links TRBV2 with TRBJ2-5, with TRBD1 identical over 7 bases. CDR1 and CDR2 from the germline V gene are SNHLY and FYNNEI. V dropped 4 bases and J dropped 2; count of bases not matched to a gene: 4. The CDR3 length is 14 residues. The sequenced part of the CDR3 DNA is TGTGCCAGCAGTGGACAGGGCGGGCAAGAGACC. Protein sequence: CASSGQGGQET. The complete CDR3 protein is CASSGQGGQETQYF.

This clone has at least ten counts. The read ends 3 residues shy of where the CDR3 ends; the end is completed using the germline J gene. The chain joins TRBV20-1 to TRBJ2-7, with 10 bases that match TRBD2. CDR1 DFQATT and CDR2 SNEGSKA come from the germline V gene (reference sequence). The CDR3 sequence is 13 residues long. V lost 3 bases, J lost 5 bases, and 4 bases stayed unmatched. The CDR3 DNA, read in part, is TGCAGTGCTAGGATTAGCGGGAGGAACGAG. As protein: CSARISGRNE. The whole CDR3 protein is CSARISGRNEQYF.

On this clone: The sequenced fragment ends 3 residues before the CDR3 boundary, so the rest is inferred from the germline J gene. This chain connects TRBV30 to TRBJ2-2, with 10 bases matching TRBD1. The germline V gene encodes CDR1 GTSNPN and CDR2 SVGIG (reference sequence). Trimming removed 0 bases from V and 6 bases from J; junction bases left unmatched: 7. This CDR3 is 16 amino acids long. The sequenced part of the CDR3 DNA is TGTGCCTGGAGTGTCGGGACAGGGGTTTTAGCCGGGGAG. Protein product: CAWSVGTGVLAGE. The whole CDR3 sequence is CAWSVGTGVLAGELFF.

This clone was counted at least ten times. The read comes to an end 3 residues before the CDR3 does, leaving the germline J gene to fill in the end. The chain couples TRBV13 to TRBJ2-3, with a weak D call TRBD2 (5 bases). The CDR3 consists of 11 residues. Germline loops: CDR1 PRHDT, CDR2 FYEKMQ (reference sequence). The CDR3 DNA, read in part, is TGTGCCAGCAGCTGGACTGGAACG. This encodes CASSWTGT. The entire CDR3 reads CASSWTGTQYF.

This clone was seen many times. The CDR3 sequence: CASRTPGQGNQPQHF. CDR3 DNA, as far as it was read: TGTGCCAGTAGGACCCCCGGACAGGGCAATCAGCCC. The rearrangement joins TRBV19 to TRBJ1-5; 7 nucleotides match TRBD1. The read ends 3 residues before the CDR3 terminus; that terminus is restored from the germline J gene. This CDR3 contains 15 residues. Per the germline V gene, CDR1 is LNHDA and CDR2 is SQIVND (reference sequence). The ends lost 6 bases at V and 2 bases at J; junction bases unmatched: 7.

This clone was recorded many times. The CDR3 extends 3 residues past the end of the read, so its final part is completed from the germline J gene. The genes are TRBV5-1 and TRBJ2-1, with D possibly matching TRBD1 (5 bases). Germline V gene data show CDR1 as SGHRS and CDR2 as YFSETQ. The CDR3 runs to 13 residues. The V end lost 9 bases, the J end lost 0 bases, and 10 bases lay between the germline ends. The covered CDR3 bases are TGCGCCACAGGACACGACTCCTACAATGAG. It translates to CATGHDSYNE. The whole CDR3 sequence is CATGHDSYNEQFF.

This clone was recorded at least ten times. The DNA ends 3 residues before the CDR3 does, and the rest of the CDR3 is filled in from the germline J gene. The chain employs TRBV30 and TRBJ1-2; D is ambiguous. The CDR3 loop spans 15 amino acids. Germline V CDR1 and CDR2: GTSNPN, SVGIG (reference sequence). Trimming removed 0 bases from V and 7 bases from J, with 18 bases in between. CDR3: CAWSVLGLPAIGYTF. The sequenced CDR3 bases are TGTGCCTGGAGTGTACTAGGACTCCCCGCTATTGGC.

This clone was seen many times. The covered CDR3 bases are TGTGCCAGCAGCTTAGGCGGGTTTGACAATGAG. Translating gives CASSLGGFDNE. The CDR3 in full is CASSLGGFDNEQFF. The J gene is TRBJ2-1, the V gene TRBV11-3, with D possibly matching TRBD2 (5 bases). The read ends 3 residues shy of where the CDR3 ends; the end is completed using the germline J gene. The germline V and J ends were trimmed by 1 base and 5 bases, with 9 bases remaining between them. Germline V gene data show CDR1 as SGHNT and CDR2 as YENEEA. This CDR3 has 14 amino acids.

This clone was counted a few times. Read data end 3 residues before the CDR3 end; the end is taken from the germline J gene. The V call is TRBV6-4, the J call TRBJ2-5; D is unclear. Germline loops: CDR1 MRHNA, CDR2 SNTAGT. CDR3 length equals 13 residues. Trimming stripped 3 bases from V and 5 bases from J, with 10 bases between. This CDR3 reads CASSEPQRETQYF. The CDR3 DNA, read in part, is TGTGCCAGCAGTGAACCCCAGAGGGAGACC.

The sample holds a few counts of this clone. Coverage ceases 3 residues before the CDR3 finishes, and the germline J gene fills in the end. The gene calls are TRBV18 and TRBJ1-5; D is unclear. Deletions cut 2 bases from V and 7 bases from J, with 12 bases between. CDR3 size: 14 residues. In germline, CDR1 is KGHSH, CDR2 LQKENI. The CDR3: CASSPKRVEQPQHF. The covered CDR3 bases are TGTGCCAGCTCACCAAAAAGGGTAGAGCAGCCC.

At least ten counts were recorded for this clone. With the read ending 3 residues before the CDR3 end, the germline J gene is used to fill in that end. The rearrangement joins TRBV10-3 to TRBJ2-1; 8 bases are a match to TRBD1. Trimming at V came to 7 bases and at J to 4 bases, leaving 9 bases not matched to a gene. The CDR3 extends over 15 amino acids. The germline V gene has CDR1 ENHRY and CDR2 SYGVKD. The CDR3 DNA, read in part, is TGTGCCATCACCCCAGGACAGGGCGAATACAATGAG. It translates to CAITPGQGEYNE. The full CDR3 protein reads CAITPGQGEYNEQFF.

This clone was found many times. CDR3 residues: CASSLRDIQETQYF. Incomplete CDR3 DNA: TGCGCCAGCAGCCTCCGGGACATACAAGAGACC. The genes are TRBV4-1 and TRBJ2-5; perhaps TRBD1 as D (6 bases). The read terminates 3 residues ahead of where the CDR3 ends, so the germline J gene completes it. Germline V gene lookup returns CDR1 MGHRA and CDR2 YSYEKL. V was trimmed by 4 bases and J by 2 bases, leaving 11 bases between them. The length of the CDR3 is 14 residues.

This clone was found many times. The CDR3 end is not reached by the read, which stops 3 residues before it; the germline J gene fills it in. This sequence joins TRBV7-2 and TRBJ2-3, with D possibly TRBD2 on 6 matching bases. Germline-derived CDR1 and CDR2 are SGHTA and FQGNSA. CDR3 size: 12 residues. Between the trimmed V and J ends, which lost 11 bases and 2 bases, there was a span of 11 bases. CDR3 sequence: CAGGSFTDTQYF. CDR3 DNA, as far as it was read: TGTGCCGGGGGGTCCTTCACAGATACG.

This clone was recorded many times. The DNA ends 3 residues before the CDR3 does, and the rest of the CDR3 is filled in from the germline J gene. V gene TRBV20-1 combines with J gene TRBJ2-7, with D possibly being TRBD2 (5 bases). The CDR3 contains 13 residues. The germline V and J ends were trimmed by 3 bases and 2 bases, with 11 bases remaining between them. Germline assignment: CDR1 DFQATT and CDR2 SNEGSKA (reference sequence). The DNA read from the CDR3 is TGCAGTGCTAGTGGACTTACAGCCTACGAG. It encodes CSASGLTAYE. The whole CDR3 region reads CSASGLTAYEQYF.

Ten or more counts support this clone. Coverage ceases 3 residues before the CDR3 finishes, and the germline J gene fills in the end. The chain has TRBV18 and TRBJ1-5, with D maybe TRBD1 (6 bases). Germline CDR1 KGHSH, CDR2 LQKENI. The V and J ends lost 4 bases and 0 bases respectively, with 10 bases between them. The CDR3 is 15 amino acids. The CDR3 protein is CASSRGQNSNQPQHF. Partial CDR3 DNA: TGTGCCAGCTCACGGGGACAAAATAGCAATCAGCCC.

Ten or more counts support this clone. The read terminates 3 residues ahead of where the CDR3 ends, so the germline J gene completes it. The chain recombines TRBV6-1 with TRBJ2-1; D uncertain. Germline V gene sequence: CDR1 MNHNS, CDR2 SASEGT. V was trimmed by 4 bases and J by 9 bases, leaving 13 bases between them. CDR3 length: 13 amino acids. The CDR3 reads CASSVPRRSEQFF. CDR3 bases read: TGTGCCAGCAGTGTCCCCCGTCGGTCTGAG.

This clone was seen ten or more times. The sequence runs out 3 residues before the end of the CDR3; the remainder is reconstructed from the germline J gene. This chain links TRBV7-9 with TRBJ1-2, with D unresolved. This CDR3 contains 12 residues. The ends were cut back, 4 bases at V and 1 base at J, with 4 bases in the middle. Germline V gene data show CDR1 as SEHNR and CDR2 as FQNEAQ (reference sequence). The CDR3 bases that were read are TGTGCCAGCAGCTCTAGTAACTATGGC. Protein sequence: CASSSSNYG. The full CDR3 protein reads CASSSSNYGYTF.

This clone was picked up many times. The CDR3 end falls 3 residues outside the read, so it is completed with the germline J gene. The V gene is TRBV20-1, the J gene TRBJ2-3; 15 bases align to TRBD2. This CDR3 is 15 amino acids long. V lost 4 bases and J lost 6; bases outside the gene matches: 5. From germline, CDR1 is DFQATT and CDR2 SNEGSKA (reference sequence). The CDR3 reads CSAKIGTSGRDTQYF. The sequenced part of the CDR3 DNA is TGCAGTGCTAAGATCGGGACTAGCGGGAGGGATACG.

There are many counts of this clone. The CDR3 sequence is CASSPRVAGATDTQYF. The sequenced part of the CDR3 DNA is TGTGCCAGCTCGCCCCGAGTAGCGGGAGCGACAGATACG. This chain links TRBV18 with TRBJ2-3; 9 bases line up with TRBD2. The sequenced fragment ends 3 residues before the CDR3 boundary, so the rest is inferred from the germline J gene. Germline V gene data show CDR1 as KGHSH and CDR2 as LQKENI. The CDR3 contains 16 residues. J gave up 3 bases and V 6 bases, and 10 bases lay outside the gene matches.

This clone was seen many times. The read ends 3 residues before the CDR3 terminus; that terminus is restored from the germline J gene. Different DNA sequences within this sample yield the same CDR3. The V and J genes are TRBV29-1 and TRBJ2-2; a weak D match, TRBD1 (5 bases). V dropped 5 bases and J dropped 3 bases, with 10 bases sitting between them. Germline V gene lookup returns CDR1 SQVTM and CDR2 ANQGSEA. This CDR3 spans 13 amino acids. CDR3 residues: CSVQQAYTGELFF. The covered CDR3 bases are TGCAGCGTTCAACAGGCGTACACCGGGGAG.

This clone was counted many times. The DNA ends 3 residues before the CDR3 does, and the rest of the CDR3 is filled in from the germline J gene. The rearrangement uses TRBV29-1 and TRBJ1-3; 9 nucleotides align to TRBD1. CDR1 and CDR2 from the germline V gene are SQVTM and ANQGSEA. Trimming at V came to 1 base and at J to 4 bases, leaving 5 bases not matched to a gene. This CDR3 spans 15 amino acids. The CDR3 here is CSVEGDRGNGNTIYF. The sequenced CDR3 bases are TGCAGCGTTGAAGGAGACAGGGGGAACGGAAACACC.

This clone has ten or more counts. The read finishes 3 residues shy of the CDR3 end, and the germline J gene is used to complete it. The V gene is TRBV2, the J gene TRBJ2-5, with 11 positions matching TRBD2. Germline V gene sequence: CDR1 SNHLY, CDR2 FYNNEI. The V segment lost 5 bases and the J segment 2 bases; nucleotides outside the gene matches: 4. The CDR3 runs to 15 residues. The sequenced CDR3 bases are TGTGCCAGCAGTCGACTAGCGGGGACGCAAGAGACC. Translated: CASSRLAGTQET. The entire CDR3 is CASSRLAGTQETQYF.

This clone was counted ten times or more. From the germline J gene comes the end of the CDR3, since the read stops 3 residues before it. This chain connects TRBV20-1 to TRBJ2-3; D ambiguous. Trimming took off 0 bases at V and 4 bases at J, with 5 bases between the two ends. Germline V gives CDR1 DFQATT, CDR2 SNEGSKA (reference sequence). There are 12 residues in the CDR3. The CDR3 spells CSARENSDTQYF. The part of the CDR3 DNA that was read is TGCAGTGCTAGAGAGAACTCAGATACG.

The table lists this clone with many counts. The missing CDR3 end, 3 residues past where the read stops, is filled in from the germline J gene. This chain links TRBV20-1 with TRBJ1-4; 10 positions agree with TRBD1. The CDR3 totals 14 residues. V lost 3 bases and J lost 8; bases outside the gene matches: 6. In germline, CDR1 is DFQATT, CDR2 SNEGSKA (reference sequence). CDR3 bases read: TGCAGTGCTAGCCCGGGACAGGGGACCGAAAAA. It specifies CSASPGQGTEK. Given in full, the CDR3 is CSASPGQGTEKLFF.